This TCR beta chain was captured by sequencing in a study of blood T cell repertoires in COVID-19. Overall study: Whether acute or convalescent, the COVID-19 samples came from the United States, Italy and Spain. The cDNA or gDNA used as material had been derived from T cells, B-cell-depleted T cells, or PBMCs.

In the original processing: Estimation of nucleated cell counts relied on the amplification of reference gene primers. This table comes from immunoSEQ multiplex PCR, and its TCRdb copy is limited to in-frame clones, with some not included. V and J calls and clone size are those listed in that table; D and trimming were worked out from the DNA. The sample includes over 30,000 clones, about 85% seen only once; the top ten take roughly 29%. Trimming removed 5 bases at V and 7 bases at J, with 14 bases between. CDR3 length equals 13 residues. CDR1 is SGHTA and CDR2 is FQGNSA in the germline V gene. The receptor's source is an elderly man with active or convalescent COVID-19. The source material was peripheral blood. The chain recombines TRBV7-2 with TRBJ2-5; a possible D gene is TRBD1 (5 bases). CDR3 DNA: TGTGCCAGCAGCGCTGAACCCCAGGGGACCCAGTACTTC. Translation gives CASSAEPQGTQYF.